This entry describes one T cell receptor beta chain. The data originate from a study of control samples from healthy donors and cancer patients. The table came from immunoSEQ multiplex PCR; TCRdb's copy has only in-frame clones and leaves some out. Among about 160,000 clones listed, roughly 94% were seen once. The V gene's germline CDR1 is WNHNN and CDR2 SYGVQD (reference sequence). The CDR3 has 12 amino acids. The ends were cut back, 3 bases at V and 5 bases at J, with 4 bases in the middle. Sequenced sample: PBMCs. This chain joins TRBV10-1 and TRBJ2-2; D gene uncertain. The receptor's source is a man aged 60 to 69 with colorectal cancer. Written as DNA, the CDR3 is TGCGCCAGCAGTGAAAGTACCGGGGAGCTGTTTTTT. It is translated as CASSESTGELFF.